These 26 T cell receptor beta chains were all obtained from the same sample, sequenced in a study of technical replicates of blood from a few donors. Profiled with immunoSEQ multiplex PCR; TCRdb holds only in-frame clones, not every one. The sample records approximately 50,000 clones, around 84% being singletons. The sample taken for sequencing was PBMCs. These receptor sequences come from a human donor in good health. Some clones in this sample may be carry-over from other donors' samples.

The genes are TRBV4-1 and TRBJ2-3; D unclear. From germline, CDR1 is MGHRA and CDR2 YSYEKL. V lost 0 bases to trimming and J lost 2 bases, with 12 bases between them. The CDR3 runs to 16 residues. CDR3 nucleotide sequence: TGCGCCAGCAGCCAAGAAAGAAAGAGCCCCACAGATACGCAGTATTTT. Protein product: CASSQERKSPTDTQYF.

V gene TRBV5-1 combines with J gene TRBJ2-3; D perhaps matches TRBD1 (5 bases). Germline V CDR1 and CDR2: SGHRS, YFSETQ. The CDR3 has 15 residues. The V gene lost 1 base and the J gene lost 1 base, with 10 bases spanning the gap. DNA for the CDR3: TGCGCCAGCAGCTTGTTCAGGGAAGGCACAGATACGCAGTATTTT. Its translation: CASSLFREGTDTQYF.

The CDR3 bases are TGTGCCAGCAGCAGCGGGGGGTTCAATGAGCAGTTCTTC. Protein: CASSSGGFNEQFF. The chain has TRBV7-3 and TRBJ2-1; TRBD2 agrees at 9 bases. The CDR3 is made up of 13 amino acids. Germline V CDR1 and CDR2: SGHTA, FQGTGA. Trimming cost V 5 bases and J 6 bases; bases outside gene matches: 2.

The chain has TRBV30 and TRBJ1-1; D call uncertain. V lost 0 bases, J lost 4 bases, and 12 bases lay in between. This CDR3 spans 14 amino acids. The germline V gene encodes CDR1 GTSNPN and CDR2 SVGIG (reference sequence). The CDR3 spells CAWSVLVRTTEAFF. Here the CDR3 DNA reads TGTGCCTGGAGTGTACTAGTGCGGACCACTGAAGCTTTCTTT.

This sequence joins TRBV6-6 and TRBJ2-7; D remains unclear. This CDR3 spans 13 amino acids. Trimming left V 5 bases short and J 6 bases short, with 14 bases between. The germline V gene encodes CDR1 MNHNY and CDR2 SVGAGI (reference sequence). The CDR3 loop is CASSKISVFEQYF. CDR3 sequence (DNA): TGTGCCAGCAGTAAAATCTCGGTTTTCGAGCAGTACTTC.

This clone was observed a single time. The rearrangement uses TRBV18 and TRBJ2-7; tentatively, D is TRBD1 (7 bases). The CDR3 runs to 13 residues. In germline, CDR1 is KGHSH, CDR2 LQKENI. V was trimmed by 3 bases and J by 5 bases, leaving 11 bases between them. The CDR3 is CASSPQGGHEQYF. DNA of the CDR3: TGTGCCAGCTCACCCCAGGGGGGACACGAGCAGTACTTC.

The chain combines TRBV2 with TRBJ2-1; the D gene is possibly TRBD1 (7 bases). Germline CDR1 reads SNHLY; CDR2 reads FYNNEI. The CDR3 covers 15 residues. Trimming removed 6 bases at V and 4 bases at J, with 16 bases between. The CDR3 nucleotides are TGTGCCAGCAGGGCCAGCAGGGGGGCTTACAATGAGCAGTTCTTC. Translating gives CASRASRGAYNEQFF.

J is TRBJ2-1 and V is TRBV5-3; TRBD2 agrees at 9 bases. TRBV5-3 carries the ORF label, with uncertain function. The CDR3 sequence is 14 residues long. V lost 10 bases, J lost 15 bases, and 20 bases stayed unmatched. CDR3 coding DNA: TGTGCCCGTACCGGGACTAGCCAGGTTAGAGTAAGGTTCTTC. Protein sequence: CARTGTSQVRVRFF.

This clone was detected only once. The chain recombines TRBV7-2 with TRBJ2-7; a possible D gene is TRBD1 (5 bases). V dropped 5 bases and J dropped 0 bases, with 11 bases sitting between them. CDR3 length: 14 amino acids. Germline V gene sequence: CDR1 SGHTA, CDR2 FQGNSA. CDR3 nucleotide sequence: TGTGCCAGCAGCAGATCGACAGACTCCTACGAGCAGTACTTC. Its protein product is CASSRSTDSYEQYF.

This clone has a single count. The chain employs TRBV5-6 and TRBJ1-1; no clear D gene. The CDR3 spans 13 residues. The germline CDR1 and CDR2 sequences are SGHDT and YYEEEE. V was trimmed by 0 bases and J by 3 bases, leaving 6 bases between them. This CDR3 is CASSLDTYTEAFF. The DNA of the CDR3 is TGTGCCAGCAGCTTGGACACCTACACTGAAGCTTTCTTT.

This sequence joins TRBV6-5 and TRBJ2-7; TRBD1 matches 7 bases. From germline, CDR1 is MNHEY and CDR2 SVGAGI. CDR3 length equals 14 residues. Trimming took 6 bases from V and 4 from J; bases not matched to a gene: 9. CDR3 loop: CASRLDREQYEQYF. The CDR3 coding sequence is TGTGCCAGCAGGCTCGACAGGGAACAATACGAGCAGTACTTC.

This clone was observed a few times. CDR3 sequence (DNA): TGTGCCAGTACCATGGAGGGACGGTTTCAGCCCCAGCATTTT. The encoded protein is CASTMEGRFQPQHF. This chain connects TRBV19 to TRBJ1-5; perhaps TRBD1 as D (5 bases). This CDR3 contains 14 residues. V lost 7 bases and J 6 bases, leaving 16 bases between the germline ends. CDR1 is LNHDA and CDR2 is SQIVND in the germline V gene (reference sequence).

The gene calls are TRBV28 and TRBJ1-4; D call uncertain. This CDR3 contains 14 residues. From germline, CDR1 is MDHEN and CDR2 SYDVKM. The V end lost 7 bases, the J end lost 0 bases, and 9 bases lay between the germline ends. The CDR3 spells CASTYIATNEKLFF. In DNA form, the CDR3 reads TGTGCCAGCACCTATATTGCAACTAATGAAAAACTGTTTTTT. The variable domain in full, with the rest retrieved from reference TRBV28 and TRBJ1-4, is DVKVTQSSRYLVKRTGEKVFLECVQDMDHENMFWYRQDPGLGLRLIYFSYDVKMKEKGDIPEGYSVSREKKERFSLILESASTNQTSMYLCASTYIATNEKLFFGSGTQLSVL.

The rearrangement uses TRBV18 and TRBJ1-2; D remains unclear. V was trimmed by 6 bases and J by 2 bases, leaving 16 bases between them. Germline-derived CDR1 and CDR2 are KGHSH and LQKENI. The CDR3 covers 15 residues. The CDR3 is CASSGPGYSNYGYTF. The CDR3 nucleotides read TGTGCCAGCTCCGGCCCGGGGTATTCGAACTATGGCTACACCTTC.

CDR3 DNA: TGTGCCAGCAGCTTAGGTCCCGCCATATATTTT. It specifies CASSLGPAIYF. The chain combines TRBV7-8 with TRBJ1-3, with D hard to call. This CDR3 has 11 amino acids. V gave up 1 base and J gave up 11 bases, with 6 bases separating them. Germline V gene lookup returns CDR1 SGHVS and CDR2 FQNEAQ.

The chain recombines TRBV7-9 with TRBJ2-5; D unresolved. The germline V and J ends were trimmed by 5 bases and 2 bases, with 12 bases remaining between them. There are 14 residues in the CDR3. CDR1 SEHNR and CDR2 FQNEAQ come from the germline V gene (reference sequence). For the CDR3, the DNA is TGTGCCAGCAGCCATTTTACGGTTCAAGAGACCCAGTACTTC. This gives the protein CASSHFTVQETQYF.

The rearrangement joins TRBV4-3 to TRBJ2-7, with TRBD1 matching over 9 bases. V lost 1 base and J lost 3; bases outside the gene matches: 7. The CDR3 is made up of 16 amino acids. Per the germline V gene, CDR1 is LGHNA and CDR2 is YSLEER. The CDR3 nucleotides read TGCGCCAGCAGCCAAGGCAGACAGGGGGTTAGCTACGAGCAGTACTTC. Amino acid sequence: CASSQGRQGVSYEQYF.

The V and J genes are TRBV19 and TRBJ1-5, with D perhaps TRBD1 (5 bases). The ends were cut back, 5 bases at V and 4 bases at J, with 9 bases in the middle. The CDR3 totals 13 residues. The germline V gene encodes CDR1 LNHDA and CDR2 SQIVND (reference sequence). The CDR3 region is CASSSQGNQPQHF. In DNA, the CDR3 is TGTGCCAGTAGTTCGCAGGGAAATCAGCCCCAGCATTTT.

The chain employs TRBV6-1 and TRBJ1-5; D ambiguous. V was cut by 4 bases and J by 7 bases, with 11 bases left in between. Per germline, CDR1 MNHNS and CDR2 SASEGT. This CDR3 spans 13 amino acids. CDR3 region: CASSVRAAQPQHF. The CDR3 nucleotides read TGTGCCAGCAGTGTGCGGGCTGCGCAGCCCCAGCATTTT.

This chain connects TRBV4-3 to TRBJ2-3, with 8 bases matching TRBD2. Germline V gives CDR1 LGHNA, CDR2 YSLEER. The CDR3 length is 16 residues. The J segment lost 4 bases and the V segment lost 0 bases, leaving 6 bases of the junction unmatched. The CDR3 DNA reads TGCGCCAGCAGCCAAGATCGGGGGGGCCGGGCAGATACGCAGTATTTT. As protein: CASSQDRGGRADTQYF.

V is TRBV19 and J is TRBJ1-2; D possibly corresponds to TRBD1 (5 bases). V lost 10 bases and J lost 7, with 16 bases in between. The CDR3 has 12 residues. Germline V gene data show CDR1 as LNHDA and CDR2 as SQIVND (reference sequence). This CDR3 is CATSGGYGGYTF. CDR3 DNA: TGTGCCACGTCCGGGGGGTACGGTGGCTACACCTTC.

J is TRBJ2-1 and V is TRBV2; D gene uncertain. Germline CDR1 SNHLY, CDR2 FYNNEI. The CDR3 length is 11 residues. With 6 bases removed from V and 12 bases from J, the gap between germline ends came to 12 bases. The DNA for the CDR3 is TGTGCCAGCAGACTAAGTTTTGCGCAGTTCTTC. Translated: CASRLSFAQFF.

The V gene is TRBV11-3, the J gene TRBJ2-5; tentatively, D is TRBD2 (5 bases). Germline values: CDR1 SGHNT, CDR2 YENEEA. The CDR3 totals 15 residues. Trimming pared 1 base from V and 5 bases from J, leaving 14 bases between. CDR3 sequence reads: CASSLASGVQETQYF. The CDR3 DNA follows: TGTGCCAGCAGCTTAGCCAGCGGCGTCCAGGAGACCCAGTACTTC.

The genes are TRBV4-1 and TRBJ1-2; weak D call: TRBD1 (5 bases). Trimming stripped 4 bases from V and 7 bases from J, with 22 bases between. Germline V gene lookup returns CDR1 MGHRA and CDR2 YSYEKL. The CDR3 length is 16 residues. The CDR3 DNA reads TGCGCCAGCAGCCCAGCGGGGCAGCAGAGCATAAGTGGCTACACCTTC. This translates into CASSPAGQQSISGYTF.

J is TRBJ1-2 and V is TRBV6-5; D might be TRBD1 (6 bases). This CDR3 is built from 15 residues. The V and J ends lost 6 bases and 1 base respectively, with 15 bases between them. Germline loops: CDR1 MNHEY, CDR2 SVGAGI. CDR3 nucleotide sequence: TGTGCCAGCAGATTACTGGACAGTCTTAACTATGGCTACACCTTC. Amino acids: CASRLLDSLNYGYTF.

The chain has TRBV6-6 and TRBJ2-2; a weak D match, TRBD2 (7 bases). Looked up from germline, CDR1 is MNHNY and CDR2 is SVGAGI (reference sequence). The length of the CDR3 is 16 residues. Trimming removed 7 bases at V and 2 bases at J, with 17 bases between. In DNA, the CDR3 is TGTGCCAGCACCCTAAAGGGGGGGGGCAACACCGGGGAGCTGTTTTTT. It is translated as CASTLKGGGNTGELFF.